These T cell receptor beta chains were read from a single sample in a study of neurological immune-mediated disorders. MiXCR, run by TCRdb on the 5' RACE reads, gives a single entry per CDR3 protein. The sample has 60,000 to 80,000 distinct CDR3 sequences, around 4.8% seen once. The sequenced material came from PBMCs. The receptors were gathered from a woman aged 45-60 years with multiple sclerosis. Both conserved end residues are part of each CDR3. A D gene is named only where the DNA matches it firmly. The size of a clone is reported for some rows only, either as once, few or many, or as a class for expanded clones.

V gene	J gene	clone size	D gene	CDR3 length	CDR3 DNA	CDR3 protein
TRBV6-6	TRBJ1-1	many	.	15	TGTGCCAGCAGTTACCAGACGGGGAGTGGACCTGAAGCTTTCTTT	CASSYQTGSGPEAFF
TRBV7-2	TRBJ2-5	many	.	14	TGTGCCAGCAGCTTAGGGCGTATACAAGAGACCCAGTACTTC	CASSLGRIQETQYF
TRBV28	TRBJ2-3	many	.	13	TGTGCCAGCAGTACGGGGATTGACGATACGCAGTATTTT	CASSTGIDDTQYF
TRBV7-9	TRBJ2-1	many	.	14	TGTGCCAGCAGCCTCCAAGGGGGGGTCATTCAGCAGTTCTTC	CASSLQGGVIQQFF
TRBV20-1	TRBJ2-7	many	.	14	TGCAGTGCTCATGACAGAAGTTCCTCCTACGAGCAGTACTTC	CSAHDRSSSYEQYF
TRBV6-6	TRBJ1-2	many	TRBD1	12	TGTGCCAGCAATACAGGGGGCGTAGGCTACACCTTC	CASNTGGVGYTF
TRBV12-3/TRBV12-4	TRBJ2-1	many	TRBD1	14	TGTGCCAGCAGTTTATTTCAGGGGGCATATGAGCAGTTCTTC	CASSLFQGAYEQFF
TRBV20-1	TRBJ1-1	many	TRBD1	14	TGCAGTGCCCAAGTTCGACAGGGGGTAACTGAAGCTTTCTTT	CSAQVRQGVTEAFF
TRBV2	TRBJ1-2	.	.	15	TGTGCCAGCAGTGAAGCGATATCGGCTAACTATGGCTACACCTTC	CASSEAISANYGYTF
TRBV12-3/TRBV12-4	TRBJ2-2	many	.	16	TGTGCCAGCAGTTTCGACAGGACAGACAACACCGGGGAGCTGTTTTTT	CASSFDRTDNTGELFF
TRBV7-3	TRBJ1-1	.	TRBD1	14	TGTGCCAGCAGCTTATCGGGACAGGGTGAAAAAGCTTTCTTT	CASSLSGQGEKAFF
TRBV7-9	TRBJ1-2	many	.	13	TGTGCCAGCAGCCCCCCAGGTGCCTATGGCTACACCTTC	CASSPPGAYGYTF
TRBV5-1	TRBJ2-2	many	TRBD2	17	TGCGCCAGCAGCTCCGGACTAGCGGGGGGCCCAACCGGGGAGCTGTTTTTT	CASSSGLAGGPTGELFF
TRBV12-3/TRBV12-4	TRBJ1-1	many	.	12	TGTGCCAGCAGTCGTATGACAGATCAAGCTTTCTTT	CASSRMTDQAFF
TRBV5-1	TRBJ1-5	many	TRBD1	15	TGCGCCAGCAGCTTGGGACAGGGCCGATTCGCGCCCCAGAATTTT	CASSLGQGRFAPQNF
TRBV14	TRBJ1-1	many	TRBD1	16	TGTGCCAGCAGCCTGAAGACAGGGGGGTGGAACACTGAAGCTTTCTTT	CASSLKTGGWNTEAFF
TRBV6-2/TRBV6-3	TRBJ1-6	many	.	12	TGTGCCAGCAGCCGACAGGATTCACCCCTCCACTTT	CASSRQDSPLHF
TRBV5-1	TRBJ2-7	many	.	14	TGCGCCAGCAGCTCGGACCTCCAACCCTACGAGCAGTACTTC	CASSSDLQPYEQYF